This TCR beta chain was obtained from a study of Graves' ophthalmopathy and Graves' hyperthyroidism. For the study at large: Untreated patients at initial diagnosis provided peripheral blood.

From RNA, the CDR3 regions of TCR beta chains were amplified and sequenced. HTBI-primed first-round RT-PCR preceded second-round multiplex PCR. One entry per CDR3 protein results from TCRdb running MiXCR on the multiplex PCR reads. The repertoire holds 500,000 to 700,000 distinct CDR3 sequences, with about 24% as singletons. The CDR3 contains 13 residues. V was clipped by 3 bases and J by 4 bases, with 10 bases between them. This clonotype was counted ten times or more. Stable hyperthyroidism referred to disease that showed no ophthalmopathy within 18 months of follow-up. Thyroid ultrasound, orbital computed tomography, TRAb, serum thyroxine and clinical symptoms formed the basis of diagnosis.

The specimen sequenced was peripheral blood. This TCR was recovered from a woman in her late teens or twenties with stable Graves' hyperthyroidism. Some clones in this sample may be carry-over from other donors' samples. The rearrangement uses TRBV12-3 or TRBV12-4 and TRBJ2-7; D not certain. The CDR3 spells CASSFGQVYEQYF. The CDR3 DNA follows: TGTGCCAGCAGTTTCGGGCAGGTATACGAGCAGTACTTC.